One and the same sample provided the 29 T cell receptor beta chains below, sequenced in a study of T cell changes during pregnancy in multiple sclerosis. This table comes from immunoSEQ multiplex PCR, and its TCRdb copy is limited to in-frame clones, with some not included. Of tens of thousands of clones listed, 91% are singletons. Sequenced here: peripheral blood, sampled before pregnancy. Every receptor here comes from a female donor with multiple sclerosis, enrolled in a pregnancy study.

The rearrangement uses TRBV7-3 and TRBJ1-1; weak D call: TRBD1 (6 bases). Germline values: CDR1 SGHTA, CDR2 FQGTGA. The germline V and J ends were trimmed by 4 bases and 4 bases, with 10 bases remaining between them. The CDR3 extends over 13 amino acids. The CDR3 is CASSYDRRTEAFF. The CDR3 region has the DNA TGTGCCAGCAGCTACGACAGGCGCACTGAAGCTTTCTTT. The variable domain in full, with the rest retrieved from reference TRBV7-3 and TRBJ1-1, is GAGVSQTPSNKVTEKGKYVELRCDPISGHTALYWYRQSLGQGPEFLIYFQGTGAADDSGLPNDRFFAVRPEGSVSTLKIQRTERGDSAVYLCASSYDRRTEAFFGQGTRLTVV.

The V gene is TRBV6-6, the J gene TRBJ1-5, with 7 bases fitting TRBD1. V gave up 6 bases and J gave up 7 bases; unmatched junction bases: 12. CDR3 length: 15 residues. Germline CDR1 is MNHNY and CDR2 is SVGAGI (reference sequence). CDR3: CASRPGQVDAQPQHF. The CDR3 nucleotides read TGTGCCAGCAGGCCCGGACAGGTGGACGCCCAGCCCCAGCATTTT.

This chain uses TRBV14 with TRBJ2-5; a possible D gene is TRBD2 (7 bases). Trimming stripped 0 bases from V and 5 bases from J, with 13 bases between. Germline V gives CDR1 SGHDN, CDR2 FVKESK. The CDR3 is made up of 15 amino acids. The CDR3 here is CASSQDRGGGETQYF. CDR3 in DNA: TGTGCCAGCAGCCAAGATCGCGGGGGCGGGGAGACCCAGTACTTC.

The chain links TRBV30 to TRBJ2-5, with TRBD2 matching 11 bases. With V trimmed by 3 bases and J by 5 bases, 11 bases remained unmatched. This CDR3 contains 16 residues. Germline V gene data show CDR1 as GTSNPN and CDR2 as SVGIG (reference sequence). DNA of the CDR3: TGTGCCTGGAGCGGTGGGACTAGCGGCAGGGGGGAGACCCAGTACTTC. This translates into CAWSGGTSGRGETQYF.

The chain employs TRBV10-3 and TRBJ1-2; D is uncertain. Germline CDR1 is ENHRY and CDR2 is SYGVKD. Trimming removed 2 bases at V and 8 bases at J, with 12 bases between. This CDR3 region has 13 residues. The CDR3 region has the DNA TGTGCCATCAGTGAGAAGCCAAAGGAGGGCTACACCTTC. Translated, it gives CAISEKPKEGYTF.

This clone has a handful of counts. In DNA, the CDR3 is TGTGCCAGCAGTTTAAGGGGGACTAGCGGGAGGGCCGAACAGTACTTC. Its protein is CASSLRGTSGRAEQYF. This chain links TRBV28 with TRBJ2-7; 16 nucleotides align to TRBD2. CDR1 and CDR2 (germline): MDHEN, SYDVKM. Trimming at V came to 2 bases and at J to 10 bases, leaving 8 bases not matched to a gene. This CDR3 is built from 16 residues.

The gene calls are TRBV18 and TRBJ2-5; maybe TRBD2 (6 bases). Deletions cut 6 bases from V and 5 bases from J, with 16 bases between. This CDR3 has 14 amino acids. Germline V gene sequence: CDR1 KGHSH, CDR2 LQKENI. The CDR3 DNA reads as TGTGCCAGCTCGGCGGGACTGTCTGGGGAGACCCAGTACTTC. Translated, it gives CASSAGLSGETQYF.

The V and J genes are TRBV9 and TRBJ1-5; 7 nucleotides match TRBD1. The CDR3 loop spans 15 amino acids. Germline trimming cut 0 bases from V and 6 bases from J; bases unmatched to any gene: 6. Per germline, CDR1 SGDLS and CDR2 YYNGEE. CDR3 residues: CASSVGRGAGQPQHF. CDR3 nucleotide sequence: TGTGCCAGCAGCGTAGGCAGGGGGGCCGGTCAGCCCCAGCATTTT.

The chain combines TRBV19 with TRBJ2-3; D might be TRBD1 (6 bases). Germline assignment: CDR1 LNHDA and CDR2 SQIVND (reference sequence). Trimming pared 5 bases from V and 2 bases from J, leaving 14 bases between. The CDR3 has 15 amino acids. Written as DNA, the CDR3 is TGTGCCAGTAGTTCTCGGACAGAGGACACAGATACGCAGTATTTT. It translates to CASSSRTEDTDTQYF. Variable domain in full (rest from reference TRBV19 and TRBJ2-3): DGGITQSPKYLFRKEGQNVTLSCEQNLNHDAMYWYRQDPGQGLRLIYYSQIVNDFQKGDIAEGYSVSREKKESFPLTVTSAQKNPTAFYLCASSSRTEDTDTQYFGPGTRLTVL.

The J gene is TRBJ1-3, the V gene TRBV14; no clear D gene. The CDR3 has 13 residues. Trimming pared 1 base from V and 8 bases from J, leaving 9 bases between. Germline loops: CDR1 SGHDN, CDR2 FVKESK. The CDR3 bases are TGTGCCAGCAGCCAAGTGAACGCGGACACCATATATTTT. Translation: CASSQVNADTIYF.

A single count supports this clone. V gene TRBV9 combines with J gene TRBJ2-7; D gene unclear. The CDR3 is 13 amino acids. V was pared by 3 bases and J by 0 bases, with 7 bases between. CDR1 is SGDLS, CDR2 YYNGEE, per germline. CDR3 region: CASSADTSYEQYF. As DNA, the CDR3 is TGTGCCAGCAGCGCTGACACCTCCTACGAGCAGTACTTC.

The chain combines TRBV5-1 with TRBJ2-7; TRBD1 aligns across 7 bases. CDR3 size: 15 residues. V was pared by 0 bases and J by 7 bases, with 10 bases of the junction left unmatched. The germline V gene has CDR1 SGHRS and CDR2 YFSETQ. CDR3 sequence (DNA): TGCGCCAGCAGCTTGGACCCCGGGGACAGCAGGGAGCAGTACTTC. Protein sequence: CASSLDPGDSREQYF.

The chain recombines TRBV4-1 with TRBJ2-7; 8 positions agree with TRBD1. The germline gives CDR1 MGHRA, CDR2 YSYEKL. CDR3 length equals 15 residues. Trimming cost V 1 base and J 5 bases; bases outside gene matches: 7. In DNA form, the CDR3 reads TGCGCCAGCAGCCAAGCAAAGGACAGGGTTAACGAGCAGTACTTC. Amino acid sequence: CASSQAKDRVNEQYF.

This clone has just one count. The chain carries TRBV9 and TRBJ1-2; D ambiguous. Germline assignment: CDR1 SGDLS and CDR2 YYNGEE. The CDR3 has 16 amino acids. V was trimmed by 2 bases and J by 7 bases, leaving 21 bases between them. The CDR3 DNA is TGTGCCAGCAGCGTTCTGGAGGGTCCACCGCGGATTGGCTACACCTTC. Its protein product is CASSVLEGPPRIGYTF.

The J gene is TRBJ1-2, the V gene TRBV6-4; D unresolved. The CDR3 covers 13 residues. Between the trimmed V and J ends, which lost 5 bases and 4 bases, there was a span of 11 bases. The germline gives CDR1 MRHNA, CDR2 SNTAGT. Written as DNA, the CDR3 is TGTGCCAGCAGTAAAGAGGAAGGCTATGGCTACACCTTC. It yields the protein CASSKEEGYGYTF.

The genes are TRBV6-6 and TRBJ1-5; weak D call: TRBD1 (5 bases). V was shortened by 6 bases and J by 5 bases, with 14 bases between the two germline ends. This CDR3 has 14 residues. In germline, CDR1 is MNHNY, CDR2 SVGAGI (reference sequence). The CDR3 bases are TGTGCCAGCAGCCACGGGGGGGAACATCAGCCCCAGCATTTT. Protein product: CASSHGGEHQPQHF.

The rearrangement links TRBV7-9 to TRBJ1-1, with unresolved D. The V and J ends lost 3 bases and 1 base respectively, with 18 bases between them. The CDR3 runs 17 residues. CDR1 and CDR2 (germline): SEHNR, FQNEAQ (reference sequence). In DNA form, the CDR3 reads TGTGCCAGCAGCTTCTCGATTTCGGTCAATACGAACACTGAAGCTTTCTTT. This gives the protein CASSFSISVNTNTEAFF.

The chain joins TRBV19 to TRBJ1-1; possible D gene TRBD1, 6 bases. Germline loops: CDR1 LNHDA, CDR2 SQIVND (reference sequence). V lost 1 base, J lost 0 bases, and 24 bases lay in between. This CDR3 comprises 20 residues. The CDR3 nucleotides read TGTGCCAGTAGTATAGGACCCCTACAGGGAACCCTCTTCATGAACACTGAAGCTTTCTTT. Translated, it gives CASSIGPLQGTLFMNTEAFF.

The rearrangement uses TRBV2 and TRBJ1-2, with 7 nucleotides matching TRBD1. There are 12 residues in the CDR3. V lost 9 bases and J lost 3; bases outside the gene matches: 4. Germline CDR1 reads SNHLY; CDR2 reads FYNNEI. Here the CDR3 reads CARGQWDYGYTF. CDR3 DNA: TGTGCCAGGGGACAGTGGGACTATGGCTACACCTTC.

J is TRBJ2-3 and V is TRBV19, with 11 bases that match TRBD2. This CDR3 is built from 14 residues. CDR1 LNHDA and CDR2 SQIVND come from the germline V gene (reference sequence). Germline trimming cut 11 bases from V and 5 bases from J; bases unmatched to any gene: 9. The CDR3 loop reads CAAKTSGAGDTQYF. For the CDR3, the DNA is TGTGCCGCCAAGACTAGCGGGGCGGGAGATACGCAGTATTTT. The full variable domain, completed using reference TRBV19 and TRBJ2-3, is DGGITQSPKYLFRKEGQNVTLSCEQNLNHDAMYWYRQDPGQGLRLIYYSQIVNDFQKGDIAEGYSVSREKKESFPLTVTSAQKNPTAFYLCAAKTSGAGDTQYFGPGTRLTVL.

The chain couples TRBV30 to TRBJ1-5, with 9 bases aligning to TRBD1. Germline V gene lookup returns CDR1 GTSNPN and CDR2 SVGIG (reference sequence). The CDR3 covers 15 residues. The J segment lost 0 bases and the V segment lost 2 bases, leaving 2 bases of the junction unmatched. The CDR3 DNA is TGTGCCTGGAGTCCGGACAGGGGTAGCAATCAGCCCCAGCATTTT. Translation gives CAWSPDRGSNQPQHF.

There are a few counts of this clone. CDR3 sequence reads: CSVVSEEQEAFF. CDR3 nucleotide sequence: TGCAGCGTTGTTTCTGAGGAGCAGGAAGCTTTCTTT. The chain is built from TRBV29-1 and TRBJ1-1; no clear D gene. Germline CDR1 and CDR2: SQVTM and ANQGSEA. The CDR3 consists of 12 residues. Trimming cost V 4 bases and J 8 bases, with 14 bases left between them.

The CDR3 DNA reads as TGCGCCAGCAGCCTGGAGGGGTGGGGGGAAGAGACCCAGTACTTC. Protein product: CASSLEGWGEETQYF. The chain uses TRBV5-1 and TRBJ2-5; D might be TRBD2 (6 bases). Trimming pared 4 bases from V and 3 bases from J, leaving 16 bases between. This CDR3 spans 15 amino acids. Germline CDR1 and CDR2: SGHRS and YFSETQ. Together with reference TRBV5-1 and TRBJ2-5, the CDR3 gives the full variable domain: KAGVTQTPRYLIKTRGQQVTLSCSPISGHRSVSWYQQTPGQGLQFLFEYFSETQRNKGNFPGRFSGRQFSNSRSEMNVSTLELGDSALYLCASSLEGWGEETQYFGPGTRLLVL.

This clone was detected only once. The chain recombines TRBV18 with TRBJ1-1, with 7 bases fitting TRBD1. This CDR3 has 18 amino acids. The germline V gene has CDR1 KGHSH and CDR2 LQKENI. J gave up 1 base and V 2 bases, and 13 bases lay outside the gene matches. The CDR3, as DNA: TGTGCCAGCTCACCAGACGCCTTGAGGACAGGATCGAACACTGAAGCTTTCTTT. Protein: CASSPDALRTGSNTEAFF.

The V call is TRBV4-3, the J call TRBJ2-2; a weak D match, TRBD2 (7 bases). The CDR3 sequence is 18 residues long. CDR1 LGHNA and CDR2 YSLEER come from the germline V gene. Trimming took 0 bases from V and 5 from J, leaving 19 bases between them. This chain's CDR3 is CASSQDLLGARGTGELFF. CDR3 nucleotide sequence: TGCGCCAGCAGCCAAGATTTATTGGGGGCGCGGGGGACCGGGGAGCTGTTTTTT.

This chain links TRBV4-1 with TRBJ2-3; D unresolved. V was cut by 0 bases and J by 2 bases, with 12 bases left in between. CDR1 MGHRA and CDR2 YSYEKL come from the germline V gene. This CDR3 is 16 amino acids long. CDR3 sequence: CASSQEWLLNTDTQYF. The CDR3 coding sequence is TGCGCCAGCAGCCAAGAGTGGCTGCTTAACACAGATACGCAGTATTTT.

This clone was detected only once. The V gene is TRBV7-3, the J gene TRBJ2-1; 10 nucleotides agree with TRBD1. The CDR3 runs 16 residues. Germline lookup yields CDR1 SGHTA and CDR2 FQGTGA. Trimming cost V 4 bases and J 3 bases; bases outside gene matches: 6. The CDR3 reads CASSSTRDRGYNEQFF. CDR3 DNA: TGTGCCAGCAGCTCGACCAGGGACAGGGGCTACAATGAGCAGTTCTTC.

The chain couples TRBV19 to TRBJ2-5; 8 positions match TRBD1. This CDR3 is built from 14 residues. V was clipped by 5 bases and J by 4 bases; unmatched bases: 6. The germline gives CDR1 LNHDA, CDR2 SQIVND (reference sequence). CDR3 region: CASSVQGAGETQYF. CDR3 DNA sequence: TGTGCCAGTAGTGTCCAGGGGGCAGGAGAGACCCAGTACTTC.

The rearrangement links TRBV29-1 to TRBJ2-6; 9 bases match TRBD2. V trimming: 2 bases; J trimming: 14 bases; junction bases outside the gene matches: 4. The CDR3 runs 12 residues. Germline V gene lookup returns CDR1 SQVTM and CDR2 ANQGSEA. CDR3 nucleotide sequence: TGCAGCGTTGAAATGGCGGGAGGGTTCCTGACTTTC. Protein sequence: CSVEMAGGFLTF.